This T cell receptor (beta chain) stems from a study of graft-versus-host responses after intestinal transplantation. Background on the study: Transplant recipients had multivisceral, liver-intestinal, or isolated intestinal grafts. Tacrolimus and steroids were given for around three years to all recipients after anti-thymocyte globulin induction. The study's findings and limits: There was an association between peak levels of circulating GvH clones and early post-transplant HvG declines.

The repertoire was sequenced with immunoSEQ multiplex PCR; TCRdb's copy has only in-frame clones and lacks some. The profile shows more than 4,000 clones, about a quarter of them singletons. Investigators plated about 200,000 CFSE-labeled responder cells together with about 200,000 irradiated stimulator cells labeled with violet dye. This clonotype originated in a human patient who was an organ donor for intestinal transplantation. Sequencing was performed on alloreactive CD4+ T cells from a mixed lymphocyte reaction culture, taken before transplantation. Subset given: CFSE-low proliferating T cells sorted from roughly six-day pre-transplant mixed lymphocyte reaction (GvH or HvG direction).

CDR3 in amino acids: CAWSPGTGYEQYF. DNA of the CDR3: TGTGCCTGGAGCCCCGGGACAGGGTACGAGCAGTACTTC. The rearrangement joins TRBV30 to TRBJ2-7, with 9 bases identical to TRBD1. Germline CDR1 and CDR2: GTSNPN and SVGIG (reference sequence). This CDR3 contains 13 residues. The V gene end was trimmed by 3 bases and the J gene end by 4 bases; junction bases not matched to a gene: 4. The variable domain in full, completed from reference TRBV30 and TRBJ2-7, reads SQTIHQWPATLVQPVGSPLSLECTVEGTSNPNLYWYRQAAGRGLQLLFYSVGIGQISSEVPQNLSASRPQDRQFILSSKKLLLSDSGFYLCAWSPGTGYEQYFGPGTRLTVT.